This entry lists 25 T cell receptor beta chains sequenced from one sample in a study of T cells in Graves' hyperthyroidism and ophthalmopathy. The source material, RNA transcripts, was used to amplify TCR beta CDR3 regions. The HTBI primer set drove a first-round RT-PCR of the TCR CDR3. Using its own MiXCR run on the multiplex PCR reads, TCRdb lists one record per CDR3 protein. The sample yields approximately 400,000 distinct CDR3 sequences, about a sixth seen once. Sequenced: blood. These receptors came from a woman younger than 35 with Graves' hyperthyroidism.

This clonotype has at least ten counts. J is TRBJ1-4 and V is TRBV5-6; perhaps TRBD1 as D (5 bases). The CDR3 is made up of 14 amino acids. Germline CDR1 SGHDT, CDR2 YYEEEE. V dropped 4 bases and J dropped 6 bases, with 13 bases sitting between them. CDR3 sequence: CASSLGAGYEKLFF. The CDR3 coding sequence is TGTGCCAGCAGCCTTGGGGCAGGGTATGAAAAACTGTTTTTT.

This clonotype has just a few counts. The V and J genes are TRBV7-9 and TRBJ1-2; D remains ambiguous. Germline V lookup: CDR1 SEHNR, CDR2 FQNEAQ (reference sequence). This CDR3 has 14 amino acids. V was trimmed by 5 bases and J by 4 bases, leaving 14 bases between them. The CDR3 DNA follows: TGTGCCAGCAGCCCGTATCAGGATACCTATGGCTACACCTTC. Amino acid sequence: CASSPYQDTYGYTF.

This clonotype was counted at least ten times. The CDR3 DNA follows: TGTGCCAGCAGTTTCCGACAGGAGACGAGTGAGCAGTTCTTC. Encoded protein: CASSFRQETSEQFF. The rearrangement links TRBV12-3 or TRBV12-4 to TRBJ2-1, with D possibly TRBD1 on 6 matching bases. Trimming pared 3 bases from V and 9 bases from J, leaving 15 bases between. The length of the CDR3 is 14 residues.

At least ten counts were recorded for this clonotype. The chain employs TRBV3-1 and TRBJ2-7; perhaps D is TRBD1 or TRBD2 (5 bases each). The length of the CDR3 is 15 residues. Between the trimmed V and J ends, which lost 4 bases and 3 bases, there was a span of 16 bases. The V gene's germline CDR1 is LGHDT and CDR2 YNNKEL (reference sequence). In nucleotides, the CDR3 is TGTGCCAGCAGCCTCGGGACCGGGTTGGGCTACGAGCAGTACTTC. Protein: CASSLGTGLGYEQYF.

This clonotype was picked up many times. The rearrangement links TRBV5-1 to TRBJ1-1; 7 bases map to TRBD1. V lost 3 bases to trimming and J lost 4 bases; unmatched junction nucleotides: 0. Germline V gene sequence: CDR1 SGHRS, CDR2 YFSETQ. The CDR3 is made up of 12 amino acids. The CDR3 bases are TGCGCCAGCAGCTGGACAGGCACTGAAGCTTTCTTT. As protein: CASSWTGTEAFF.

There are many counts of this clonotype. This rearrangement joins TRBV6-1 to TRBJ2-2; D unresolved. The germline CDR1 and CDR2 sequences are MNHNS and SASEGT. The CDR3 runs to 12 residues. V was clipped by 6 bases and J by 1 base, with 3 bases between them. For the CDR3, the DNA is TGTGCCAGCAGAGTGAACACCGGGGAGCTGTTTTTT. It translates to CASRVNTGELFF.

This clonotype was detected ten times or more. The CDR3 DNA follows: TGCAGTGCTAGAGACAAAGGGAGTCCCTATAATTCACCCCTCCACTTT. Its protein is CSARDKGSPYNSPLHF. The chain joins TRBV20-1 to TRBJ1-6; no firm D call. V lost 0 bases to trimming and J lost 2 bases, with 11 bases between them. CDR3 length: 16 residues. Germline V gene lookup returns CDR1 DFQATT and CDR2 SNEGSKA (reference sequence).

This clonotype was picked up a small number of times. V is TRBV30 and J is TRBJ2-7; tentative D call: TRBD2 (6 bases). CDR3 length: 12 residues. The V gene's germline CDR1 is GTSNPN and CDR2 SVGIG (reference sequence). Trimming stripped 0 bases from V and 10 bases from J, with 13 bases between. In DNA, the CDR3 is TGTGCCTGGAGTGTTGGGTCGGGGGAACAGTACTTC. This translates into CAWSVGSGEQYF.

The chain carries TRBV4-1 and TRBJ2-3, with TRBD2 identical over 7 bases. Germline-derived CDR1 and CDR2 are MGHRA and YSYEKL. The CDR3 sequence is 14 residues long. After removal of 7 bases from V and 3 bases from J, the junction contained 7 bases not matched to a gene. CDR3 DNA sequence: TGCGCCAGCACCCTAGCGGCATCGACAGATACGCAGTATTTT. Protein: CASTLAASTDTQYF.

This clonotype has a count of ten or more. The CDR3 is CASSHQGGSSSYNEQFF. CDR3 coding DNA: TGTGCCAGCAGCCACCAGGGGGGCTCTAGCTCCTACAATGAGCAGTTCTTC. The rearrangement uses TRBV7-3 and TRBJ2-1, with D maybe TRBD1 (7 bases). This CDR3 has 17 residues. V lost 5 bases to trimming and J lost 0 bases, with 17 bases between them. The germline gives CDR1 SGHTA, CDR2 FQGTGA. Filled out from reference TRBV7-3 and TRBJ2-1, the complete variable domain reads GAGVSQTPSNKVTEKGKYVELRCDPISGHTALYWYRQSLGQGPEFLIYFQGTGAADDSGLPNDRFFAVRPEGSVSTLKIQRTERGDSAVYLCASSHQGGSSSYNEQFFGPGTRLTVL.

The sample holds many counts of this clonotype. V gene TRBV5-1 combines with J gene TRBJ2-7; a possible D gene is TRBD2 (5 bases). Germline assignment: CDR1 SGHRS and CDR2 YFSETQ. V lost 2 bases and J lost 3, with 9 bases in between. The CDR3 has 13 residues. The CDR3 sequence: CASSFGVNYEQYF. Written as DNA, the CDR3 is TGCGCCAGCAGCTTCGGGGTGAACTACGAGCAGTACTTC.

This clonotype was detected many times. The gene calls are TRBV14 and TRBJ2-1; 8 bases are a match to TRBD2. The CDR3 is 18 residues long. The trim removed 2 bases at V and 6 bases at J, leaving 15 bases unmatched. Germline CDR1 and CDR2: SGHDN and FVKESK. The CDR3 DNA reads TGTGCCAGCAGCCAATCGGCTCTGCGGGGGGTCCTCGGCAATGAGCAGTTCTTC. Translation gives CASSQSALRGVLGNEQFF.

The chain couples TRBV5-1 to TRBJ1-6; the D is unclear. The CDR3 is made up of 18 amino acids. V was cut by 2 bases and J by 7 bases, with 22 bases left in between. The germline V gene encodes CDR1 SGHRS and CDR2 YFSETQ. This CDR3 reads CASSFHRRWGSVNSPLHF. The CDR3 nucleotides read TGCGCCAGCAGCTTCCACCGGAGGTGGGGTTCAGTGAATTCACCCCTCCACTTT. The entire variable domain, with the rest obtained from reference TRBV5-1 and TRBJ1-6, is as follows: KAGVTQTPRYLIKTRGQQVTLSCSPISGHRSVSWYQQTPGQGLQFLFEYFSETQRNKGNFPGRFSGRQFSNSRSEMNVSTLELGDSALYLCASSFHRRWGSVNSPLHFGNGTRLTVT.

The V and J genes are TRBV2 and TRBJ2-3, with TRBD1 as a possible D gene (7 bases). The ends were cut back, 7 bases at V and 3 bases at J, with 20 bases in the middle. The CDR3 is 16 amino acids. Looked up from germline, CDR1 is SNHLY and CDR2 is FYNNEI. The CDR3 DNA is TGTGCCAGCAAGACGGCGACAGGGACTCATACAGATACGCAGTATTTT. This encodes CASKTATGTHTDTQYF.

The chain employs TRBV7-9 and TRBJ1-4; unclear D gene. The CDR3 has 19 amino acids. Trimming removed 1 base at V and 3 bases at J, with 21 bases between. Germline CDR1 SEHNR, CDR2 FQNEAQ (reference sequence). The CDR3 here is CASSLVKESFGPPNEKLFF. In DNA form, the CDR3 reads TGTGCCAGCAGCTTAGTCAAGGAATCCTTCGGGCCTCCTAATGAAAAACTGTTTTTT.

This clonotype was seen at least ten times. DNA for the CDR3: TGTGCCAGCAGCTTAGAATTGGGACGCGATAATTCACCCCTCCACTTT. This encodes CASSLELGRDNSPLHF. The genes are TRBV11-2 and TRBJ1-6; TRBD1 is a possible D gene (5 bases). In germline, CDR1 is SGHAT, CDR2 FQNNGV. V lost 0 bases to trimming and J lost 5 bases, with 11 bases between them. The CDR3 spans 16 residues.

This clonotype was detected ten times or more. Here the CDR3 DNA reads TGTGCCTGGACCGGGACAGGGGGTTCCTACGAGCAGTACTTC. It yields the protein CAWTGTGGSYEQYF. The chain carries TRBV30 and TRBJ2-7; 11 nucleotides agree with TRBD1. With 4 bases clipped from V and 1 base from J, the junction kept 3 bases outside the gene matches. The CDR3 is made up of 14 amino acids. CDR1 and CDR2 from the germline V gene are GTSNPN and SVGIG (reference sequence). Combining the CDR3 with reference TRBV30 and TRBJ2-7 gives the whole variable domain SQTIHQWPATLVQPVGSPLSLECTVEGTSNPNLYWYRQAAGRGLQLLFYSVGIGQISSEVPQNLSASRPQDRQFILSSKKLLLSDSGFYLCAWTGTGGSYEQYFGPGTRLTVT.

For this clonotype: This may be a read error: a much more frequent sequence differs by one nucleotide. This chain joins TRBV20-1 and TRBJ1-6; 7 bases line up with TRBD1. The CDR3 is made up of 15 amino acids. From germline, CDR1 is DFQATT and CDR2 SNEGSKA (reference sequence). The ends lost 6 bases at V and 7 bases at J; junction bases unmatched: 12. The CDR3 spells CSATPPDRRNSPLHF. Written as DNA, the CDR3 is TGCAGTGCCACGCCTCCGGACAGGCGGAATTCACCCCTCCACTTT.

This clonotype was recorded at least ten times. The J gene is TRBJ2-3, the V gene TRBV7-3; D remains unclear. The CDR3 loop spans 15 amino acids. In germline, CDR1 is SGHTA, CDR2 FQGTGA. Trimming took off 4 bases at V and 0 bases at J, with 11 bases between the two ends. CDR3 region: CASSSTTGSTDTQYF. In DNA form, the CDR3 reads TGTGCCAGCAGCTCCACGACGGGCAGCACAGATACGCAGTATTTT. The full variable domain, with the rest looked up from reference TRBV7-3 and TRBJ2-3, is GAGVSQTPSNKVTEKGKYVELRCDPISGHTALYWYRQSLGQGPEFLIYFQGTGAADDSGLPNDRFFAVRPEGSVSTLKIQRTERGDSAVYLCASSSTTGSTDTQYFGPGTRLTVL.

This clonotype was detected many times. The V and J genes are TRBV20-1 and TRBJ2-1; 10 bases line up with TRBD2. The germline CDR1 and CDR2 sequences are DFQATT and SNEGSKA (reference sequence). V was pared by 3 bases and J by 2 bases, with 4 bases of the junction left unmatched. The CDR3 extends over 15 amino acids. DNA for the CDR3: TGCAGTGCTAGCACTAGCGGGGAACCCTACAATGAGCAGTTCTTC. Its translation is CSASTSGEPYNEQFF.

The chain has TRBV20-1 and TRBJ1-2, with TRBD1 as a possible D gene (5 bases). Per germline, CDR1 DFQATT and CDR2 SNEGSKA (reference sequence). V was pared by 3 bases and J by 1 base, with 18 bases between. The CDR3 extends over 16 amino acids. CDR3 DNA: TGCAGTGCTAGTCTCCAGGGTCGGAGGGGTAACTATGGCTACACCTTC. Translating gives CSASLQGRRGNYGYTF.

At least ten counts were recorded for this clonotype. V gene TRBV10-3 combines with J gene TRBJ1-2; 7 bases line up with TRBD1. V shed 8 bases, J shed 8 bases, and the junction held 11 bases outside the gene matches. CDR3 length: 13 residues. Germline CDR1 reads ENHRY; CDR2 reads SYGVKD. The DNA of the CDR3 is TGTGCCATCGGGGGACAGTCCAACTGGGGCTACACCTTC. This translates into CAIGGQSNWGYTF.

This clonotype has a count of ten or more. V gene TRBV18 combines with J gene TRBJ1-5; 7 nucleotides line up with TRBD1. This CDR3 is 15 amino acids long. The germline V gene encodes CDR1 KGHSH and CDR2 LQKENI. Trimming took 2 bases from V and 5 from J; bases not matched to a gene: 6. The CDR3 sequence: CASSPWQGDDQPQHF. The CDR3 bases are TGTGCCAGCTCACCATGGCAGGGGGATGATCAGCCCCAGCATTTT. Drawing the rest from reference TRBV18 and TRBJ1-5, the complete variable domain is NAGVMQNPRHLVRRRGQEARLRCSPMKGHSHVYWYRQLPEEGLKFMVYLQKENIIDESGMPKERFSAEFPKEGPSILRIQQVVRGDSAAYFCASSPWQGDDQPQHFGDGTRLSIL.

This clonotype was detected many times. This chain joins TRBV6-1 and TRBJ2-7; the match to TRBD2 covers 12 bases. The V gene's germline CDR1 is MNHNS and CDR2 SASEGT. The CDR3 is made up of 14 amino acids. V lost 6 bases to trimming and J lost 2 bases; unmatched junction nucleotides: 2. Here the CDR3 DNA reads TGTGCCAGCAGGTCTAGCGGGGGGGCCTACGAGCAGTACTTC. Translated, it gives CASRSSGGAYEQYF.

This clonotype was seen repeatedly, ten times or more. The CDR3 sequence is CALQPTGYGYTF. The DNA of the CDR3 is TGTGCTCTGCAGCCAACTGGCTATGGCTACACCTTC. The chain carries TRBV30 and TRBJ1-2; D is unresolved. The CDR3 is made up of 12 amino acids. From germline, CDR1 is GTSNPN and CDR2 SVGIG (reference sequence).